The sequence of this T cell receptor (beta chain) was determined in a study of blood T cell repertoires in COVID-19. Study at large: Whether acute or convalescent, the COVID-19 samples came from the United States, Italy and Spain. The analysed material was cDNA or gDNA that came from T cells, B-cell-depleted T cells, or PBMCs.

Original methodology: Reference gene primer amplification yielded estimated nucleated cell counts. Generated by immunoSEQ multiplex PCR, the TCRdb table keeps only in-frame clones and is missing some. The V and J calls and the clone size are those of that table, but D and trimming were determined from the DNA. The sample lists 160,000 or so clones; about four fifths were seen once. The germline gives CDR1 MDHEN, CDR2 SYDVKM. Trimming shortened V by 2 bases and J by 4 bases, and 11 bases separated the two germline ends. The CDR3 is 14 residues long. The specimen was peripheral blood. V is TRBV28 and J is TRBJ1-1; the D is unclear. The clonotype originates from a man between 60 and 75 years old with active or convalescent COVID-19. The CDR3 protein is CASSLARRGTEAFF. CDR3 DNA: TGTGCCAGCAGTTTAGCCCGTAGAGGCACTGAAGCTTTCTTT.